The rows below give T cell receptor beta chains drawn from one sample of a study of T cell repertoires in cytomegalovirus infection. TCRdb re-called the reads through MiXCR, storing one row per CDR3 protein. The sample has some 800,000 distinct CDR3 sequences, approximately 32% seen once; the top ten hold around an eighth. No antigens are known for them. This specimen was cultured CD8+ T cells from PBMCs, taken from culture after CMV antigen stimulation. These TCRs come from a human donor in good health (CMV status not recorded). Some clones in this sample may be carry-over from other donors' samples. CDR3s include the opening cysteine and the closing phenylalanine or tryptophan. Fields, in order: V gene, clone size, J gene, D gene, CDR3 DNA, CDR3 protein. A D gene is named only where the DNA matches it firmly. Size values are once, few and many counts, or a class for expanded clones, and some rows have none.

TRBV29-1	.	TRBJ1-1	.	TGCAGCGTTGAAGATTGGGCAGGGGAGAAGGGGAACACTGAAGCTTTCTTT	CSVEDWAGEKGNTEAFF
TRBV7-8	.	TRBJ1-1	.	TGTGCCAGCAGCTTAGAGGCCCGTAGGGATGAAGCTTTCTTT	CASSLEARRDEAFF
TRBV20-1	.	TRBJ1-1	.	TGCAGTGCTGACACAGGGATCCGGGGGGCGGTCACTGAAGCTTTCTTT	CSADTGIRGAVTEAFF
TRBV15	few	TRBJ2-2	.	TGTGCCACCAGCAGAGATCGTAATTTAGGGACGGAAAACACCGGGGAGCTGTTTTTT	CATSRDRNLGTENTGELFF
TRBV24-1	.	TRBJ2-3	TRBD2	TGTGCCACCAGTGATTGGACTAGCGGGCCTTGGGGTACGCAGTATTTT	CATSDWTSGPWGTQYF
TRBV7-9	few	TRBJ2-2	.	TGTGCCAGCAGCTCGATTAGCACCCCAGGAGACGGCCCCACCGACAGGGAGGACACCGGGGAGCTGTTTTTT	CASSSISTPGDGPTDREDTGELFF
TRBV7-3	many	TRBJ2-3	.	TGTGCCAGCAGCTTAATTGGGGGTGCAGATACGCAGTATTTT	CASSLIGGADTQYF
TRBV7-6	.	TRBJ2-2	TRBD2	TGTGCCAGCAGCTTAGGGAGTGGTAGCGGGGTAACCGGGGAGCTGTTTTTT	CASSLGSGSGVTGELFF
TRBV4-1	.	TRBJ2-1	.	TGCGCCAGCAGCCCTCTAGGGGGGGGGGCGAGGGAAGATGAGCAGTTCTTC	CASSPLGGGAREDEQFF
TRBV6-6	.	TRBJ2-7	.	TGTGCCAGCAGTTACTCGAGTCTGATGAGCTCCTACGAGCAGTACTTC	CASSYSSLMSSYEQYF